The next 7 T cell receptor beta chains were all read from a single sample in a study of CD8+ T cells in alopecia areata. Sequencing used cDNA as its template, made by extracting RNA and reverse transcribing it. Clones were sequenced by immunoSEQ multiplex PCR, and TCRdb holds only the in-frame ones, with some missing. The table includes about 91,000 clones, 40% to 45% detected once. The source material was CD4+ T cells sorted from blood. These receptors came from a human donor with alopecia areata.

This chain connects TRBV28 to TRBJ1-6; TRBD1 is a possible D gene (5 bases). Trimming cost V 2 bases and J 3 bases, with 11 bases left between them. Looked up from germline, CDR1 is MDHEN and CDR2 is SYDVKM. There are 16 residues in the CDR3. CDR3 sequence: CASSLPGGSYNSPLHF. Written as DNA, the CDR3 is TGTGCCAGCAGTTTACCCGGGGGGAGCTATAATTCACCCCTCCACTTT.

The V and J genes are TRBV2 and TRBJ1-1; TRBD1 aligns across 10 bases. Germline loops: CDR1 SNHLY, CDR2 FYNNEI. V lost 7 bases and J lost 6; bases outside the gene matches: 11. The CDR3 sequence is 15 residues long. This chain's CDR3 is CASNIPGQGDSEAFF. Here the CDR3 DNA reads TGTGCCAGCAACATTCCCGGACAGGGGGATTCTGAAGCTTTCTTT.

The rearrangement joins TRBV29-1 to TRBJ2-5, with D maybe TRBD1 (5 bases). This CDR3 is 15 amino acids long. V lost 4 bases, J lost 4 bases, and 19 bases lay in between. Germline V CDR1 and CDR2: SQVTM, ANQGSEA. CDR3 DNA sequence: TGCAGCGTTGCTTCAGGACACCGGGTGGCAGAGACCCAGTACTTC. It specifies CSVASGHRVAETQYF.

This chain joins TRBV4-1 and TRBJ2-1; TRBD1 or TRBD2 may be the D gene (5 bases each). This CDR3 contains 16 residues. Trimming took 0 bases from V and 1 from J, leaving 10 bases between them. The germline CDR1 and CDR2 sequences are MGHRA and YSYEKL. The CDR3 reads CASSQDRDQSYNEQFF. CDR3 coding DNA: TGCGCCAGCAGCCAAGATCGGGACCAGTCCTACAATGAGCAGTTCTTC.

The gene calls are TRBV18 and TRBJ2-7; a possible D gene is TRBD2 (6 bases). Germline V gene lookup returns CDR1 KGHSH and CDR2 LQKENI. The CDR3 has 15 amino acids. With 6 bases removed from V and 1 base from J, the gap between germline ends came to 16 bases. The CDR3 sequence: CASSSMTRVSYEQYF. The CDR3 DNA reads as TGTGCCAGCTCTTCAATGACTAGAGTATCCTACGAGCAGTACTTC.

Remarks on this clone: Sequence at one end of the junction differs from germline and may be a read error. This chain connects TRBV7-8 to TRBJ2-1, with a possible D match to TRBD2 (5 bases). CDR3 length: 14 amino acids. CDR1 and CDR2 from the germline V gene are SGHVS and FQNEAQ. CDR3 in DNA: TGTGCCAGCACCTTAGCTAGGTCGGGAAATGAGCAGTTCTTC. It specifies CASTLARSGNEQFF.

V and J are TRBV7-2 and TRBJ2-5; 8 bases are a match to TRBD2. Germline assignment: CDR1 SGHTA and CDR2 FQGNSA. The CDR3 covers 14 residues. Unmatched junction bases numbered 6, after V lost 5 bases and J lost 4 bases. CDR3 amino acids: CASSHGLAGETQYF. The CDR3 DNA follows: TGTGCCAGCAGCCATGGCCTAGCGGGAGAGACCCAGTACTTC.